This entry describes one T cell receptor (beta chain). Between the trimmed V and J ends, which lost 4 bases and 1 base, there was a span of 18 bases. This CDR3 has 16 residues. Germline CDR1 is SGHRS and CDR2 is YFSETQ. This sample is part of a study of T-cell reconstitution after alpha-beta-depleted transplantation in children. Preparation of the TCRbeta library involved a method that used unique molecular identifiers. TCRdb recomputed calls from the PCR reads with MiXCR, one row per CDR3 protein. The sample contains 120,000 to 150,000 distinct CDR3 sequences, 8.8% of which appear only once. Sequencing was performed on PBMCs, mostly from graft donor cells, taken 180 days after TCRalphabeta/CD19-depleted stem cell transplant. The V call is TRBV5-1, the J call TRBJ2-7; perhaps TRBD1 as D (5 bases). The TCR sequence derives from a female patient aged 2-9 years who had a stem cell transplant for congenital amegakaryocytic thrombocytopenia, so the T cells may come from the graft donor. CDR3 DNA: TGCGCCAGCAGCCCATCGTCGGACACACTATCCTACGAGCAGTACTTC. The encoded protein is CASSPSSDTLSYEQYF.